This T cell receptor (beta chain) is from a study of shared clonotypes between healthy human individuals. On the study more broadly: A couple of female and a few male donors aged 18 to 49 were enrolled. General study results and limits: Four donors had approximately 4.6% of their naive CD4 clonotypes in common.

Genomic DNA per cell subset filled all wells of several immunoSEQ plates. Clones were read by immunoSEQ multiplex PCR, and TCRdb kept only the in-frame ones, dropping some. This sample yields 2,100,000 or so clones, of which under 97% are seen a single time; roughly 0.13% belongs to the top ten. A CD45RA-negative memory subset and a CD45RA+ naive subset were separated from the CD4+ cells. CDR1 and CDR2 from the germline V gene are MRHNA and SNTAGT. V dropped 0 bases and J dropped 9 bases, with 12 bases sitting between them. The CDR3 covers 14 residues. Remarks on this clone: As yet, its antigen is unknown.

This clonotype originated in a man aged 18 to 30 in good health. V is TRBV6-4 and J is TRBJ2-1; no definite D call. Sequenced input: naive CD4+ T cells sorted from blood. This sample's subset: CD45RA+ positively selected. For the CDR3, the DNA is TGTGCCAGCAGTGACTCTTTCGGGCTGGGTGAGCAGTTCTTC. Its translation is CASSDSFGLGEQFF.